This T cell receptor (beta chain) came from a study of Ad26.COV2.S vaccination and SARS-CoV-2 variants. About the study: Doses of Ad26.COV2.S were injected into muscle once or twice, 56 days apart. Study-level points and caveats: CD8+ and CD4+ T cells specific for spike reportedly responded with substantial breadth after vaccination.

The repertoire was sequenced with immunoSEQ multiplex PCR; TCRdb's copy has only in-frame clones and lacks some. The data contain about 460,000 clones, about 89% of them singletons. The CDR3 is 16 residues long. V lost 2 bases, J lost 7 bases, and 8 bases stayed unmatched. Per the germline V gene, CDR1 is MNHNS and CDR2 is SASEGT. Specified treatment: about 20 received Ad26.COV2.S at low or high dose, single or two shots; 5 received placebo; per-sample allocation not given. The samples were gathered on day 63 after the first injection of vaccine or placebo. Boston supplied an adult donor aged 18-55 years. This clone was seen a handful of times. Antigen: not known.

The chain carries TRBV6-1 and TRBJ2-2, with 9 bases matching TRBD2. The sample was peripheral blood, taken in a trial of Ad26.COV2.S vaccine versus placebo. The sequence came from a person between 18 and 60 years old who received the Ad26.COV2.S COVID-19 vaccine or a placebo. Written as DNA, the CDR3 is TGTGCCAGCAGTGAACTGCGGGGGGGGATCAGCGGGGAGCTGTTTTTT. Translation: CASSELRGGISGELFF.